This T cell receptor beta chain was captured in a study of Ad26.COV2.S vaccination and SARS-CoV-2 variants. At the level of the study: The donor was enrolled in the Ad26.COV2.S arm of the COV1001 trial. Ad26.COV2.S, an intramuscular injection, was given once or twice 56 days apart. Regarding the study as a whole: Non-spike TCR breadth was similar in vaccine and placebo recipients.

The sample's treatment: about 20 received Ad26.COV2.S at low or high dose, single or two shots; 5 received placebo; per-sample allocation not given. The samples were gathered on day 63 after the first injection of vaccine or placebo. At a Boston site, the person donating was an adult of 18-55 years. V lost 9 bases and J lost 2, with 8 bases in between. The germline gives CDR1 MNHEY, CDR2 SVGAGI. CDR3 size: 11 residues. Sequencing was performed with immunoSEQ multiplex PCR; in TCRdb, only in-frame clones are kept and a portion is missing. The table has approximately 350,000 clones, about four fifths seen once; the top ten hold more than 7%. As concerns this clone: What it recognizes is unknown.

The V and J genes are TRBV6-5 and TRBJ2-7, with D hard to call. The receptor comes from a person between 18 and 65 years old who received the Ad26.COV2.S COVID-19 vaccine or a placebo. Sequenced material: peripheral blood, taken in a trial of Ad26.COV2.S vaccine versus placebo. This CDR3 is CASQYTYEQYF. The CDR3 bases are TGTGCCAGTCAGTATACCTACGAGCAGTACTTC.